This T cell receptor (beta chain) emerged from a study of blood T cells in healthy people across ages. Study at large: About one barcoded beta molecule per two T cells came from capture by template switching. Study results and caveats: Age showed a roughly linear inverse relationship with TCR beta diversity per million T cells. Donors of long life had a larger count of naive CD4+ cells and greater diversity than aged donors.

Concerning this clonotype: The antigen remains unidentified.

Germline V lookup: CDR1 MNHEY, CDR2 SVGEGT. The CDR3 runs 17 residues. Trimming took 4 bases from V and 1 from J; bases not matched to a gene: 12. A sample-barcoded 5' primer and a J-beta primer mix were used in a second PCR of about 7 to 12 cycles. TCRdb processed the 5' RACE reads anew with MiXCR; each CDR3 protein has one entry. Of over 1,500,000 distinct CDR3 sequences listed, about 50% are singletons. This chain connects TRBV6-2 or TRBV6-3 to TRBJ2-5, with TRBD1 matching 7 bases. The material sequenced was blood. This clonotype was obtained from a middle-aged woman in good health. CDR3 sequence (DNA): TGTGCCAGCAGTTCGATCAGGACAGGTTTATCCCAAGAGACCCAGTACTTC. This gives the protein CASSSIRTGLSQETQYF.